This T cell receptor beta chain appears in the sequencing data of a study of blood T cell repertoires in COVID-19. Across the whole study: The samples span acute and convalescent COVID-19 from the United States, Italy and Spain. From T cells, B-cell-depleted T cells, or PBMCs came the material, which was cDNA or gDNA.

In the original processing: The authors estimated nucleated cell counts from reference gene primer amplification. TCRdb keeps only in-frame clones here, not all; method: immunoSEQ multiplex PCR. Clone size and V and J calls were adopted from that table, with D and trimming inferred from the DNA. The repertoire has hundreds of thousands of clones, approximately 85% of them found once; the top ten carry 4.5% to 5.5%. Germline CDR1 and CDR2: SGHDN and FVKESK. Trimming took 2 bases from V and 5 from J; bases not matched to a gene: 5. The CDR3 spans 17 residues. Input material: peripheral blood. This TCR derives from a man aged 45 to 65 with active or convalescent COVID-19. The chain recombines TRBV14 with TRBJ2-3; 15 positions agree with TRBD2. The DNA for the CDR3 is TGTGCCAGCAGCCAAAGGATGGGACTAGCGGGAGGAGATACGCAGTATTTT. Its translation: CASSQRMGLAGGDTQYF.